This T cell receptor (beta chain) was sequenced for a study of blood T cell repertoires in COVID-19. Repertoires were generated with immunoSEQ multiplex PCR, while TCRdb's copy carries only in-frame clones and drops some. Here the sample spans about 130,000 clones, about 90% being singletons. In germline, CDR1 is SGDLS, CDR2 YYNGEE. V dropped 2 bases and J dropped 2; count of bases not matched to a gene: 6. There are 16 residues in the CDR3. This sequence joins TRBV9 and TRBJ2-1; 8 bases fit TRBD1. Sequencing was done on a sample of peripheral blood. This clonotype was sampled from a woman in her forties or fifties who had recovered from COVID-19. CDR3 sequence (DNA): TGTGCCAGCAGCGTCAGTCTGGGACAGGCCTACAATGAGCAGTTCTTC. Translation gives CASSVSLGQAYNEQFF.